This TCR beta chain was identified during a study of T cells in Graves' hyperthyroidism and ophthalmopathy. TCR beta CDR3 regions were amplified from RNA transcripts. HTBI primers were employed in a first-round RT-PCR of the TCR CDR3. TCRdb itself ran the multiplex PCR reads through MiXCR, one entry per CDR3 protein. Here the sample spans hundreds of thousands of distinct CDR3 sequences, around 15% being singletons. CDR3 size: 17 residues. Germline loops: CDR1 MNHEY, CDR2 SMNVEV (reference sequence). The germline V and J ends were trimmed by 0 bases and 4 bases, with 18 bases remaining between them. The genes are TRBV27 and TRBJ1-1, with TRBD1 as a possible D gene (5 bases). This receptor was identified in a woman between 18 and 30 years old with Graves' hyperthyroidism. The sample taken for sequencing was blood. CDR3 nucleotides: TGTGCCAGCAGTTTATCTTACGAAGACAGTAGTAGCACTGAAGCTTTCTTT. It specifies CASSLSYEDSSSTEAFF.